This T cell receptor beta chain came from a study of T cell changes during pregnancy in multiple sclerosis. The protocol was immunoSEQ multiplex PCR, while the TCRdb copy is restricted to in-frame clones and leaves out a portion. The sample carries 30,000 to 35,000 clones, about 90% recorded once. The source material was CD4+ T cells from peripheral blood mononuclear cells, sampled in the first trimester of pregnancy. This TCR was sampled from a female donor in good health, enrolled as a control in a pregnancy study.

CDR3 residues: CASGPGQGRQYF. CDR3 nucleotides: TGTGCCAGCGGTCCGGGACAGGGCAGGCAGTACTTC. V is TRBV6-5 and J is TRBJ2-7; 9 nucleotides align to TRBD1. The CDR3 sequence is 12 residues long. Trimming cost V 8 bases and J 9 bases; bases outside gene matches: 8. Germline V gene sequence: CDR1 MNHEY, CDR2 SVGAGI.